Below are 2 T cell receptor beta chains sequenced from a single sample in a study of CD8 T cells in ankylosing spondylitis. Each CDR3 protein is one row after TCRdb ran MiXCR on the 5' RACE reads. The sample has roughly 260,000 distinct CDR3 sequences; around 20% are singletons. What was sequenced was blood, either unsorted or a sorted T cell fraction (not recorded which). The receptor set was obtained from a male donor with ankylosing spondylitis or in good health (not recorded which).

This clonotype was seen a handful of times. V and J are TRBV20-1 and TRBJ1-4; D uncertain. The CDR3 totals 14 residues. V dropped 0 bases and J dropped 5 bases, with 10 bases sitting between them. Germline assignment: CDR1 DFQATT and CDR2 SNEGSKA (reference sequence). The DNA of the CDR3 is TGCAGTGCTAGAGATCCGGTCAGGAATGAAAAACTGTTTTTT. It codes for CSARDPVRNEKLFF.

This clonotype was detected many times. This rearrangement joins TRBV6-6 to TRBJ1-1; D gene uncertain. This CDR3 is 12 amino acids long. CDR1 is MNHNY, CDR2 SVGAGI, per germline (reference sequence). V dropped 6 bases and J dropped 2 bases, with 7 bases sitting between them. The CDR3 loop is CASRGGNTEAFF. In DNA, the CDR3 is TGTGCCAGCAGGGGCGGAAACACTGAAGCTTTCTTT.